This T cell receptor (beta chain) was retrieved from a study of T cell responses to AZD1222 COVID-19 vaccine. Regarding the study as a whole: Possibly, clonal diversity was underestimated; donors were largely white British and included more females. Baseline seropositives among AZD1222 recipients totaled only five to seven. Along spike, vaccine-associated CD4 TCRs were found throughout, with dominance at 160-218 and 743-854.

Comment on this clone: Its antigen remains unknown.

The germline V gene encodes CDR1 MDHEN and CDR2 SYDVKM. The junction had 17 bases not matched to a gene; V was cut back by 6 bases and J by 12 bases. The CDR3 sequence is 16 residues long. The assay was immunoSEQ multiplex PCR, and TCRdb's table has in-frame clones only and misses some. The sample holds 15,000 to 17,000 clones; roughly 90% are singletons and the top ten take roughly 3%. The sequenced sample was peripheral blood, obtained 28 days after the second AZD1222 dose. The clonotype was recovered from an adult who received the AZD1222 COVID-19 vaccine. The chain has TRBV28 and TRBJ1-6, with TRBD1 matching over 7 bases. CDR3 sequence (DNA): TGTGCCAGCAGACTGTTCTCCCCGGGACAGTCCAGACCCCTCCACTTT. This sequence encodes CASRLFSPGQSRPLHF.